Described below is a single T cell receptor (beta chain) sequence and its context. What antigen it recognizes has not been identified. One base away there is no much larger clone; base qualities are not given. V loses 6 bases at its end and J loses 1 base; junction bases beyond the gene matches: 5. As encoded in the germline V gene, CDR1 is MDHEN while CDR2 is SYDVKM. The CDR3 sequence holds 16 residues, the cysteine and phenylalanine included. The sequence is cut down to CDR3 DNA, 48 bases in frame from base 1. The library was produced with the immunoSEQ multiplex PCR assay. As stored in TCRdb, this immuneACCESS dataset retains in-frame rearrangements with V and J assigned. A fraction of the clones does not appear; measured against another copy, unresolved V genes explain less than half of the discrepancy, and the remainder lacks a known reason. This sample has 80,000 to 100,000 clones in its table, and approximately 92% of those were observed once. The top ten constitute roughly 3% of the sample.

This sample is drawn from a study of T cell changes during pregnancy in multiple sclerosis (dated by TCRdb to the late 2010s). General notes on the study: In women with multiple sclerosis, the researchers looked at how the T cell repertoire shifted as pregnancy progressed.

The starting material was peripheral blood, obtained in the first trimester of pregnancy. The sequence joins TRBV28 to TRBJ2-7, and TRBD2 matches 14 of the central bases. This clonotype was obtained from a female donor with multiple sclerosis, enrolled in a pregnancy study. The encoded CDR3 is CASSAGTSGRSYEQYF. DNA sequence: TGTGCCAGCAGCGCCGGGACTAGCGGGAGATCCTACGAGCAGTACTTC.